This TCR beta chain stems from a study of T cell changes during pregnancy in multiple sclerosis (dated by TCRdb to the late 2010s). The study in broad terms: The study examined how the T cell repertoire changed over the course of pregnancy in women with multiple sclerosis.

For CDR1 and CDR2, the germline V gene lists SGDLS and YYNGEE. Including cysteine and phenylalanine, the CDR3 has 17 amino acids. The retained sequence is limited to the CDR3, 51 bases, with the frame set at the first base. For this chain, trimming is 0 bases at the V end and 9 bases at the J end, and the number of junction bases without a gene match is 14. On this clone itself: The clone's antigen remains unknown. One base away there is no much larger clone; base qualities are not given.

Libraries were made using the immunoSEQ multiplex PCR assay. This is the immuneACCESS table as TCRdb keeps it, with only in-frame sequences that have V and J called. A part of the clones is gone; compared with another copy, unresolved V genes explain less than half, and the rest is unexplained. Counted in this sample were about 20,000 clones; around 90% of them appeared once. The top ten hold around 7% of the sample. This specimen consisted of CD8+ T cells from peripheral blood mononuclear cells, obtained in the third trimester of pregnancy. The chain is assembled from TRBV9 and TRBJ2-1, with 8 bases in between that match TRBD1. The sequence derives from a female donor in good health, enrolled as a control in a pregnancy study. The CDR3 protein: CASSVAGGTGARGEQFF. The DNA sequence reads TGTGCCAGCAGCGTAGCTGGGGGGACAGGAGCCCGTGGTGAGCAGTTCTTC.